This is a list of T cell receptor beta chains from one sample in a study of Ad26.COV2.S vaccination and SARS-CoV-2 variants. Sequencing used immunoSEQ multiplex PCR; TCRdb keeps in-frame clones, though not all of them. Of around 140,000 clones in the sample, roughly 85% are singletons; the top ten hold approximately 5%. The sample here was peripheral blood, taken after recovery from COVID-19. All receptors come from a human donor who had recovered from COVID-19. The CDR3 runs from the conserved cysteine through the conserved F or W. The D gene is left open where the match is weak. Clone size, where shown, is once, few, many, or a class for clones that have expanded.

size,J,D,V,CDR3,DNA
few,TRBJ1-6,-,TRBV28,CASGSSYNSPLHF,TGTGCCAGCGGTAGCTCCTATAATTCACCCCTCCACTTT
medium-sized,TRBJ2-7,TRBD1,TRBV9,CASSVGQGVPYEQYF,TGTGCCAGCAGCGTCGGACAGGGGGTTCCCTACGAGCAGTACTTC
-,TRBJ1-1,-,TRBV6-6,CASSYSRDLGTEAFF,TGTGCCAGCAGTTATTCACGGGATTTAGGCACTGAAGCTTTCTTT
-,TRBJ2-2,-,TRBV6-1,CASSELGSWELFF,TGTGCCAGCAGTGAACTGGGGTCCTGGGAGCTGTTTTTT
-,TRBJ1-1,TRBD1,TRBV6-5,CASSPDRSTEAFF,TGTGCCAGCAGCCCGGACAGGAGCACTGAAGCTTTCTTT
-,TRBJ1-3,-,TRBV28,CASSFPGSGNTIYF,TGTGCCAGCAGTTTTCCAGGGTCTGGAAACACCATATATTTT
once,TRBJ2-5,-,TRBV27,CASSPRTSHPNETQYF,TGTGCCAGCAGTCCTCGGACTTCCCATCCAAATGAGACCCAGTACTTC
-,TRBJ1-6,TRBD1,TRBV28,CASSLKMTGKGSPLHF,TGTGCCAGCAGCCTGAAAATGACAGGGAAGGGTTCACCCCTCCACTTT
-,TRBJ1-1,-,TRBV9,CASSLYDRPAGDTEAFF,TGTGCCAGCAGCCTCTATGACAGGCCGGCGGGAGACACTGAAGCTTTCTTT
-,TRBJ2-2,TRBD1,TRBV19,CASSADRSGELFF,TGTGCCAGTAGTGCGGACAGGTCCGGGGAGCTGTTTTTT
-,TRBJ1-1,-,TRBV7-2,CASNHLSGAEAFF,TGTGCCAGCAACCATCTGTCTGGGGCTGAAGCTTTCTTT
-,TRBJ2-6,-,TRBV28,CASRVGGNGANVLTF,TGTGCCAGCAGAGTCGGAGGGAACGGGGCCAACGTCCTGACTTTC
-,TRBJ2-3,-,TRBV11-2,CASRSWGTDTQYF,TGTGCCAGCAGGTCCTGGGGCACAGATACGCAGTATTTT
once,TRBJ2-3,-,TRBV7-2,CASSPPGARTDTQYF,TGTGCCAGCAGCCCCCCCGGGGCCCGCACAGATACGCAGTATTTT
-,TRBJ2-2,TRBD2,TRBV6-5,CASSFTSGASGELFF,TGTGCCAGCAGTTTCACTAGCGGGGCATCCGGGGAGCTGTTTTTT
-,TRBJ1-1,-,TRBV3-1/TRBV3-2,CASSQMNTEAFF,TGTGCCAGCAGCCAAATGAACACTGAAGCTTTCTTT
-,TRBJ2-1,TRBD1,TRBV6-6,CASSYSGTGNNEQFF,TGTGCCAGCAGTTACTCTGGGACAGGGAACAATGAGCAGTTCTTC
-,TRBJ2-2,-,TRBV7-9,CASSPLGRGAGGELFF,TGTGCCAGCAGCCCACTTGGAAGGGGGGCTGGCGGGGAGCTGTTTTTT
-,TRBJ2-1,-,TRBV5-1,CASSLEGQNNEQFF,TGCGCCAGCAGCTTGGAGGGGCAAAACAATGAGCAGTTCTTC
-,TRBJ2-7,TRBD1,TRBV5-6,CASSPMTGGGGNCEQYF,TGTGCCAGCAGCCCCATGACAGGGGGCGGGGGCAATTGCGAGCAGTACTTC
-,TRBJ2-3,TRBD1,TRBV6-5,CASSYSGQGNSDTQYF,TGTGCCAGCAGTTACTCGGGACAGGGTAATTCGGATACGCAGTATTTT
-,TRBJ2-7,TRBD1,TRBV13,CASSQGQAYEQYF,TGTGCCAGCAGCCAGGGACAGGCCTACGAGCAGTACTTC
-,TRBJ2-5,-,TRBV19,CASSMAEQTTQYF,TGTGCCAGTAGTATGGCCGAACAGACGACCCAGTACTTC
-,TRBJ2-1,-,TRBV6-2/TRBV6-3,CASSYPDPREQFF,TGTGCCAGCAGTTACCCGGACCCCCGTGAGCAGTTCTTC
-,TRBJ2-3,-,TRBV29-1,CSVAGAEDTQYF,TGCAGCGTTGCGGGGGCCGAAGATACGCAGTATTTT
-,TRBJ2-3,-,TRBV30,CAWSLPLEEATDTQYF,TGTGCCTGGAGTCTCCCTCTCGAGGAAGCCACAGATACGCAGTATTTT
-,TRBJ2-7,TRBD2,TRBV14,CASSLRGVGSYEQYF,TGTGCCAGCAGCTTACGGGGGGTTGGCTCCTACGAGCAGTACTTC
-,TRBJ1-1,-,TRBV6-5,CASRIHGRGNTEAFF,TGTGCCAGCAGAATACACGGGAGAGGGAACACTGAAGCTTTCTTT
-,TRBJ2-3,-,TRBV28,CASSKTTGDTDTQYF,TGTGCCAGCAGTAAAACGACTGGGGATACAGATACGCAGTATTTT
-,TRBJ2-1,-,TRBV28,CASTGRGGQNEQFF,TGTGCCAGCACGGGGAGGGGGGGCCAGAATGAGCAGTTCTTC
-,TRBJ2-2,-,TRBV30,CAWMGDTGELFF,TGTGCCTGGATGGGCGACACCGGGGAGCTGTTTTTT
-,TRBJ2-7,-,TRBV30,CAWSRSSYEQYF,TGTGCCTGGAGTCGGAGCTCCTACGAGCAGTACTTC
-,TRBJ2-2,-,TRBV5-4,CASSLDRATGELFF,TGTGCCAGCAGCTTGGATCGGGCTACCGGGGAGCTGTTTTTT
-,TRBJ2-1,TRBD1,TRBV2,CASRGGQGRSYEQFF,TGTGCCAGCAGAGGGGGACAGGGGAGGTCATATGAGCAGTTCTTC
-,TRBJ1-1,-,TRBV2,CASSALGDTEAFF,TGTGCCAGCAGTGCCCTGGGGGACACTGAAGCTTTCTTT
-,TRBJ2-7,-,TRBV29-1,CSVGPQGEQYF,TGCAGCGTTGGACCTCAGGGAGAGCAGTACTTC
few,TRBJ1-2,-,TRBV4-3,CASSQDLFPGSYGYTF,TGCGCCAGCAGCCAAGATCTTTTTCCGGGTTCTTATGGCTACACCTTC
once,TRBJ1-1,-,TRBV28,CASSFPGLLTAEAFF,TGTGCCAGCAGTTTCCCGGGACTCCTAACCGCTGAAGCTTTCTTT